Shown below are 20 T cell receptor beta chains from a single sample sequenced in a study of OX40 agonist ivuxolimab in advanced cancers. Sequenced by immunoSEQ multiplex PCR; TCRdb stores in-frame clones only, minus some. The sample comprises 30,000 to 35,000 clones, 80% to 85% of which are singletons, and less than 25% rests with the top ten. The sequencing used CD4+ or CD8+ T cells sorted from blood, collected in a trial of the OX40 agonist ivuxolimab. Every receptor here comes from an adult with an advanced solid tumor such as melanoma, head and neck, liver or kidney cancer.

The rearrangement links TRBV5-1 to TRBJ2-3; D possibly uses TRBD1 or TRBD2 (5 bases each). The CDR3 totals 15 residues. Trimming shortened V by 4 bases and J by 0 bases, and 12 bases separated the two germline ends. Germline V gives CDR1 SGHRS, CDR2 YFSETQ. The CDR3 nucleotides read TGCGCCAGCAGCCCGAGGGACGGTAGCACAGATACGCAGTATTTT. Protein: CASSPRDGSTDTQYF.

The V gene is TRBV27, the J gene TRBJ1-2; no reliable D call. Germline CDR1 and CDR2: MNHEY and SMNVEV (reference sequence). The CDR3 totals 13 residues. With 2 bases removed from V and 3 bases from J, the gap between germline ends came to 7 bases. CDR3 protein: CASSLRRDYGYTF. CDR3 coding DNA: TGTGCCAGCAGTTTAAGGAGGGACTATGGCTACACCTTC.

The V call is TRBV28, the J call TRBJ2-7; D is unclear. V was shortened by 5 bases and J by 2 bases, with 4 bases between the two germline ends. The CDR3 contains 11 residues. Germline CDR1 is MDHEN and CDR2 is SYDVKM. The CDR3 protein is CASSPAYEQYF. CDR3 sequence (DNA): TGTGCCAGCAGTCCCGCCTACGAGCAGTACTTC.

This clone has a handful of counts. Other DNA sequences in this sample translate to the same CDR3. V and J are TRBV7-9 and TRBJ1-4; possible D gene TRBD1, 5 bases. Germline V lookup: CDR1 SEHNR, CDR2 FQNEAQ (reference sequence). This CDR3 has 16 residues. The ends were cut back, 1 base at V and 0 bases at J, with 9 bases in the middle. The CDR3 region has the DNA TGTGCCAGCAGCTTAGGGGGCCGCCCAACTAATGAAAAACTGTTTTTT. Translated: CASSLGGRPTNEKLFF.

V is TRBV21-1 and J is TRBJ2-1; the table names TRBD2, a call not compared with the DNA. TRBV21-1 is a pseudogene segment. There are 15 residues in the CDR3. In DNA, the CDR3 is TGTGCCAGCAACGGCGGGAGGAACTCCTACAATGAGCAGTTCTTC. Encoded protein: CASNGGRNSYNEQFF.

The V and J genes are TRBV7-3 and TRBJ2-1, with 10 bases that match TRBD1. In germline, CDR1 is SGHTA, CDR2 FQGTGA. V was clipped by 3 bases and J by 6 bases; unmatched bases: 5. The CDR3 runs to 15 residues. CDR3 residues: CASSFSGTGVNEQFF. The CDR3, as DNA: TGTGCCAGCAGCTTCTCCGGGACAGGGGTCAATGAGCAGTTCTTC.

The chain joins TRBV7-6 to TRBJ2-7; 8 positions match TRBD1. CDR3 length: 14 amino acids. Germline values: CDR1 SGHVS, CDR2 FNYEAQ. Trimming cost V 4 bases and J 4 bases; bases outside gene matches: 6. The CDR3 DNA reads TGTGCCAGCAGCTCAGGACAGGGTGAATACGAGCAGTACTTC. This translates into CASSSGQGEYEQYF.

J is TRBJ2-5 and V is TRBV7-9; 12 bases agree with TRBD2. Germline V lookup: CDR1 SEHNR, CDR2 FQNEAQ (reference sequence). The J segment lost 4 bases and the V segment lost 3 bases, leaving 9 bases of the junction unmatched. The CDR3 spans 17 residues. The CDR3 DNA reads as TGTGCCAGCAGCTTCACTAGCGGGGGGATAATCGGAGAGACCCAGTACTTC. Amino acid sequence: CASSFTSGGIIGETQYF.

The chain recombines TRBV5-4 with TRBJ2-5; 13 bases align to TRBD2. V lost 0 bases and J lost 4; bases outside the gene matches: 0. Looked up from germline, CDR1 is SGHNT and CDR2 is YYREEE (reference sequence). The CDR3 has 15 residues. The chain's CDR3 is CASSLGLAGGETQYF. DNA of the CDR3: TGTGCCAGCAGCTTGGGACTAGCGGGAGGAGAGACCCAGTACTTC. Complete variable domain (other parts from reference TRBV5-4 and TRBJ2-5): ETGVTQSPTHLIKTRGQQVTLRCSSQSGHNTVSWYQQALGQGPQFIFQYYREEENGRGNFPPRFSGLQFPNYSSELNVNALELDDSALYLCASSLGLAGGETQYFGPGTRLLVL.

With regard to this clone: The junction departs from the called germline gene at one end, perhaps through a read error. CDR3 nucleotide sequence: TGCGCCAGCAGCCGGGATGCCGGGACGCTGGATGGGGTGGACTTT. Its protein product is CASSRDAGTLDGVDF. The chain has TRBV4-1 and TRBJ1-6, with D perhaps matching TRBD1 (5 bases). The CDR3 is 15 residues long. Germline values: CDR1 MGHRA, CDR2 YSYEKL.

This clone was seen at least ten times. CDR3 in DNA: TGTGCCAGCAGCGGGCTCAGGTCCATGAACACTGAAGCTTTCTTT. It yields the protein CASSGLRSMNTEAFF. This chain links TRBV5-6 with TRBJ1-1; D is unclear. V was clipped by 4 bases and J by 0 bases, with 13 bases between them. The CDR3 has 15 residues. Germline V lookup: CDR1 SGHDT, CDR2 YYEEEE.

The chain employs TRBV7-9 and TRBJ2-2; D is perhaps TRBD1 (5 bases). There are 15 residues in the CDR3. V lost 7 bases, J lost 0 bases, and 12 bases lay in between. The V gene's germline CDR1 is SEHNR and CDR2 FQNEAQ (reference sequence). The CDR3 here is CASTPVGPNTGELFF. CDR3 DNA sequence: TGTGCCAGCACCCCGGTGGGGCCGAACACCGGGGAGCTGTTTTTT.

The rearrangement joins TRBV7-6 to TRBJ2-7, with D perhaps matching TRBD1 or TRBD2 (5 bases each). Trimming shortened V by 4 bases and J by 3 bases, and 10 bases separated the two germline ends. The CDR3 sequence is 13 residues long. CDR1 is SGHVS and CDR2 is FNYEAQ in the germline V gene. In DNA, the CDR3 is TGTGCCAGCAGCTCTGGGACGTTCTACGAGCAGTACTTC. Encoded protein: CASSSGTFYEQYF.

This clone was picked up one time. The CDR3 is CASSFMNQPQHF. The CDR3 DNA sequence: TGTGCCAGCAGTTTTATGAATCAGCCCCAGCATTTT. The chain uses TRBV27 and TRBJ1-5, with unresolved D. V was cut by 3 bases and J by 4 bases, with 4 bases left in between. Germline V CDR1 and CDR2: MNHEY, SMNVEV (reference sequence). The CDR3 runs 12 residues.

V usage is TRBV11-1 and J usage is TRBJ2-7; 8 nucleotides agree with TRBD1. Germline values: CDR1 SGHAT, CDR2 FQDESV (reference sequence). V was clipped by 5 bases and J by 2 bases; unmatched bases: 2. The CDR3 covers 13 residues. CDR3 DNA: TGTGCCAGCAGCCCGACAGGGGCCTACGAGCAGTACTTC. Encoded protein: CASSPTGAYEQYF.

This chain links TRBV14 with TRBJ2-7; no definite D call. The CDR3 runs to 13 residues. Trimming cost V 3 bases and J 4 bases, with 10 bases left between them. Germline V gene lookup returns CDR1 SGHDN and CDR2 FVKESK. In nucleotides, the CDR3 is TGTGCCAGCAGCCATGGCGATGGGTACGAGCAGTACTTC. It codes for CASSHGDGYEQYF.

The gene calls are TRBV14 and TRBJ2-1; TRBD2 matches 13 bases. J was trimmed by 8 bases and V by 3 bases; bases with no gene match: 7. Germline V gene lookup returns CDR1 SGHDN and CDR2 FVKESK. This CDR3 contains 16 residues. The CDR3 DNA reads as TGTGCCAGCAGCCACCTAGGCACTAGCGGGGGGGATGAGCAGTTCTTC. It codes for CASSHLGTSGGDEQFF.

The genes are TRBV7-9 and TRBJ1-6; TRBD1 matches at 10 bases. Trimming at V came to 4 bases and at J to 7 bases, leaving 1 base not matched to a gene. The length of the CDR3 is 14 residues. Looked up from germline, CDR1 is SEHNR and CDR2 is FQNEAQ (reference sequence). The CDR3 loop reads CASSSGQGNSPLHF. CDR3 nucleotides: TGTGCCAGCAGCTCGGGACAGGGGAATTCACCCCTCCACTTT.

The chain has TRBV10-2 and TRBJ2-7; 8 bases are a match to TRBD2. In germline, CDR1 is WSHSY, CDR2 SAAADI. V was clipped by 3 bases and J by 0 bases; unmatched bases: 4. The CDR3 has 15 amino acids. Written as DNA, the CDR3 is TGCGCCAGCAGTGAAATAGCGGGAAGCTCCTACGAGCAGTACTTC. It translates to CASSEIAGSSYEQYF.

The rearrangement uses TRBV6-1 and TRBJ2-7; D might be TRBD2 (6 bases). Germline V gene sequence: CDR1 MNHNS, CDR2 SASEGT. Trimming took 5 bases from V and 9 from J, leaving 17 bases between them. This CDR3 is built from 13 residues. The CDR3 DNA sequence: TGTGCCAGCAGTCCCGCGGGGCCCGTTGGGCAGTACTTC. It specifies CASSPAGPVGQYF.